Each of the 21 T cell receptor beta chains below was sequenced from the same sample in a study of shared clonotypes between healthy human individuals. TCRdb keeps only in-frame clones here, not all; method: immunoSEQ multiplex PCR. The table lists hundreds of thousands of clones, over 65% of them singletons. The specimen sequenced was memory CD4+ T cells sorted from blood. Subset in this sample: CD45RA-negative fraction. The receptors come from a woman in her 30s in good health.

In DNA form, the CDR3 reads TGTGCCAGCAGCGTAGCTAGCGGCACAGATACGCAGTATTTT. Its protein product is CASSVASGTDTQYF. The chain has TRBV9 and TRBJ2-3; TRBD2 is a possible D gene (6 bases). V lost 0 bases and J lost 1, with 6 bases in between. Germline V CDR1 and CDR2: SGDLS, YYNGEE. The CDR3 has 14 residues.

This clone came up a few times. The J gene is TRBJ2-1, the V gene TRBV27; 9 bases align to TRBD2. In germline, CDR1 is MNHEY, CDR2 SMNVEV (reference sequence). The CDR3 runs 16 residues. The V and J ends lost 4 bases and 4 bases, in that order; junction bases with no gene match: 8. The CDR3: CASSSPGLARYNEQFF. CDR3 nucleotides: TGTGCCAGCAGTTCTCCGGGACTAGCTCGGTACAATGAGCAGTTCTTC.

Turning to this clone: The same CDR3 also results from other DNA sequences found in this sample. CDR3 sequence (DNA): TGCGCCAGCAGCTTGGACGGAATAAATGAAAAACTGTTTTTT. Translating it yields CASSLDGINEKLFF. This chain links TRBV5-1 with TRBJ1-4; D remains unclear. The germline CDR1 and CDR2 sequences are SGHRS and YFSETQ. The ends were cut back, 0 bases at V and 5 bases at J, with 8 bases in the middle. The CDR3 consists of 14 residues.

This sequence joins TRBV25-1 and TRBJ2-7; TRBD1 matches at 8 bases. The trim removed 3 bases at V and 5 bases at J, leaving 12 bases unmatched. In germline, CDR1 is MGHDK, CDR2 SYGVNS. CDR3 length: 16 residues. CDR3 amino acids: CASSDLGQGSVHEQYF. The CDR3 DNA reads TGTGCCAGCAGTGATCTTGGACAGGGCTCAGTCCACGAGCAGTACTTC.

The rearrangement uses TRBV13 and TRBJ2-3, with 7 bases fitting TRBD2. Germline-derived CDR1 and CDR2 are PRHDT and FYEKMQ (reference sequence). V dropped 3 bases and J dropped 9; count of bases not matched to a gene: 15. This CDR3 has 16 amino acids. The CDR3 sequence is CASSFESSGDAMTQYF. CDR3 bases: TGTGCCAGCAGCTTTGAGTCTAGCGGAGACGCGATGACGCAGTATTTT.

CDR3 nucleotides: TGTGCCAGCAGCTTAGGCTTGGGTGGGGACAGCTACTACGAGCAGTACTTC. Translating it yields CASSLGLGGDSYYEQYF. The chain combines TRBV13 with TRBJ2-7; 7 bases agree with TRBD1. The CDR3 has 17 residues. Germline lookup yields CDR1 PRHDT and CDR2 FYEKMQ (reference sequence). V dropped 0 bases and J dropped 3; count of bases not matched to a gene: 11.

This chain joins TRBV5-1 and TRBJ2-7, with 7 bases identical to TRBD1. The germline gives CDR1 SGHRS, CDR2 YFSETQ. This CDR3 spans 14 amino acids. Losses at the gene ends were 3 bases for V and 6 bases for J; bases not matched to a gene: 9. The CDR3 reads CASSSGTAQLEQYF. The CDR3 DNA is TGCGCCAGCAGCTCAGGGACAGCCCAACTCGAGCAGTACTTC. Based on the CDR3 plus reference TRBV5-1 and TRBJ2-7, the full variable domain is KAGVTQTPRYLIKTRGQQVTLSCSPISGHRSVSWYQQTPGQGLQFLFEYFSETQRNKGNFPGRFSGRQFSNSRSEMNVSTLELGDSALYLCASSSGTAQLEQYFGPGTRLTVT.

J is TRBJ2-3 and V is TRBV5-1, with D unresolved. CDR3 length equals 15 residues. Germline V gene lookup returns CDR1 SGHRS and CDR2 YFSETQ. V lost 5 bases and J 0 bases, leaving 13 bases between the germline ends. CDR3 residues: CASRQNGLSTDTQYF. CDR3 bases: TGCGCCAGCAGACAAAACGGGCTGAGCACAGATACGCAGTATTTT.

V is TRBV7-2 and J is TRBJ2-3; 10 positions match TRBD2. V lost 5 bases to trimming and J lost 6 bases; unmatched junction nucleotides: 14. This CDR3 spans 17 amino acids. CDR1 is SGHTA and CDR2 is FQGNSA in the germline V gene. CDR3 DNA: TGTGCCAGCAGCCCCCGTGTCAAGAGCGGGAGGGTGGATACGCAGTATTTT. Translating it yields CASSPRVKSGRVDTQYF.

The chain carries TRBV7-2 and TRBJ1-5; D not resolved. The CDR3 totals 13 residues. Germline-derived CDR1 and CDR2 are SGHTA and FQGNSA. Trimming cost V 5 bases and J 6 bases, with 11 bases left between them. CDR3 sequence reads: CASSPTGGQPQHF. CDR3 nucleotide sequence: TGTGCCAGCAGCCCGACTGGCGGTCAGCCCCAGCATTTT.

This chain connects TRBV15 to TRBJ1-2, with a possible D match to TRBD1 (6 bases). The CDR3 loop spans 13 amino acids. The V end lost 0 bases, the J end lost 6 bases, and 8 bases lay between the germline ends. Per germline, CDR1 LNHNV and CDR2 YYDKDF (reference sequence). Written as DNA, the CDR3 is TGTGCCACCAGCAGAGAGACAGGCGATGGCTACACCTTC. This codes for CATSRETGDGYTF.

This clone was seen a single time. This chain uses TRBV6-6 with TRBJ2-2; TRBD2 agrees at 8 bases. Germline V CDR1 and CDR2: MNHNY, SVGAGI (reference sequence). J was trimmed by 7 bases and V by 2 bases; bases with no gene match: 6. This CDR3 spans 15 amino acids. The CDR3 is CASSYPGGPDGELFF. CDR3 in DNA: TGTGCCAGCAGTTACCCGGGAGGGCCAGACGGGGAGCTGTTTTTT.

The V call is TRBV9, the J call TRBJ1-3; D not certain. The CDR3 is made up of 15 amino acids. Germline V gene lookup returns CDR1 SGDLS and CDR2 YYNGEE. Trimming took off 4 bases at V and 0 bases at J, with 11 bases between the two ends. The CDR3 loop reads CASSPGRTSGNTIYF. The CDR3 DNA follows: TGTGCCAGCAGCCCCGGGAGGACCTCTGGAAACACCATATATTTT.

The rearrangement joins TRBV11-2 to TRBJ2-7; D possibly corresponds to TRBD2 (6 bases). The germline gives CDR1 SGHAT, CDR2 FQNNGV. There are 12 residues in the CDR3. V was shortened by 7 bases and J by 7 bases, with 14 bases between the two germline ends. For the CDR3, the DNA is TGTGCCAGCAAGTCAGCGGGTGGTGAGCAGTACTTC. This gives the protein CASKSAGGEQYF.

This clone was picked up one time. The J gene is TRBJ2-5, the V gene TRBV6-5; the D gene is possibly TRBD1 (6 bases). Germline V gives CDR1 MNHEY, CDR2 SVGAGI. Trimming stripped 5 bases from V and 4 bases from J, with 14 bases between. The CDR3 has 14 amino acids. Here the CDR3 DNA reads TGTGCCAGCAGTCCCCGGACAGACGGAGAGACCCAGTACTTC. Translation: CASSPRTDGETQYF.

This clone showed up just once. The chain combines TRBV28 with TRBJ2-7; D gene unclear. Germline CDR1 and CDR2: MDHEN and SYDVKM. V was cut by 1 base and J by 4 bases, with 8 bases left in between. The CDR3 loop spans 13 amino acids. CDR3 bases: TGTGCCAGCAGTTTATATTTGTTGTACGAGCAGTACTTC. Its protein is CASSLYLLYEQYF.

This sequence joins TRBV25-1 and TRBJ2-7, with D perhaps TRBD1 (5 bases). Between the trimmed V and J ends, which lost 5 bases and 3 bases, there was a span of 11 bases. Germline CDR1 MGHDK, CDR2 SYGVNS. This CDR3 is 13 amino acids long. CDR3 amino acids: CASSIRQNYEQYF. CDR3 bases: TGTGCCAGCAGTATTCGACAGAACTACGAGCAGTACTTC.

The V and J genes are TRBV28 and TRBJ2-1; unclear D gene. The length of the CDR3 is 12 residues. Trimming took off 4 bases at V and 4 bases at J, with 5 bases between the two ends. Germline loops: CDR1 MDHEN, CDR2 SYDVKM. The CDR3 here is CASSYGYNEQFF. The DNA for the CDR3 is TGTGCCAGCAGTTACGGGTACAATGAGCAGTTCTTC.

The chain carries TRBV4-2 and TRBJ1-4; maybe TRBD1 (5 bases). The V end was cut by 3 bases, the J end by 5 bases, with 16 bases between. The CDR3 has 16 residues. Germline V gene sequence: CDR1 LGHNA, CDR2 YNFKEQ. CDR3 protein: CASSHTDNGENEKLFF. The CDR3 bases are TGTGCCAGCAGCCACACGGACAACGGGGAGAATGAAAAACTGTTTTTT.

The gene calls are TRBV19 and TRBJ2-1, with D perhaps assigned TRBD1 or TRBD2 (5 bases each). The CDR3 runs 14 residues. Deletions cut 3 bases from V and 10 bases from J, with 16 bases between. The germline V gene encodes CDR1 LNHDA and CDR2 SQIVND (reference sequence). CDR3 region: CASSIQVTGTEQFF. In nucleotides, the CDR3 is TGTGCCAGTAGTATTCAGGTAACCGGGACGGAGCAGTTCTTC.

This clone came up once. The J gene is TRBJ2-1, the V gene TRBV2; D gene unclear. There are 12 residues in the CDR3. V lost 5 bases and J 2 bases, leaving 4 bases between the germline ends. CDR1 is SNHLY, CDR2 FYNNEI, per germline. The CDR3 nucleotides are TGTGCCAGCAGTCGCGCCTACAATGAGCAGTTCTTC. It specifies CASSRAYNEQFF.